The source of this T cell receptor beta chain is a study of T cell responses to AZD1222 COVID-19 vaccine. This CDR3 region has 11 residues. Germline trimming cut 6 bases from V and 6 bases from J; bases unmatched to any gene: 1. Germline V gene data show CDR1 as MNHEY and CDR2 as SVGAGI. Some clones are missing from TCRdb's copy, which holds only in-frame ones; the method was immunoSEQ multiplex PCR. The sample lists around 160,000 clones, about 87% occurring once. This material consisted of peripheral blood, taken on day 0 of AZD1222 vaccination. The receptor was isolated from an adult in good health. J is TRBJ2-7 and V is TRBV6-5, with 8 bases lining up with TRBD1. CDR3 protein: CASRTGAEQYF. The CDR3 coding sequence is TGTGCCAGCAGGACAGGGGCCGAGCAGTACTTC.